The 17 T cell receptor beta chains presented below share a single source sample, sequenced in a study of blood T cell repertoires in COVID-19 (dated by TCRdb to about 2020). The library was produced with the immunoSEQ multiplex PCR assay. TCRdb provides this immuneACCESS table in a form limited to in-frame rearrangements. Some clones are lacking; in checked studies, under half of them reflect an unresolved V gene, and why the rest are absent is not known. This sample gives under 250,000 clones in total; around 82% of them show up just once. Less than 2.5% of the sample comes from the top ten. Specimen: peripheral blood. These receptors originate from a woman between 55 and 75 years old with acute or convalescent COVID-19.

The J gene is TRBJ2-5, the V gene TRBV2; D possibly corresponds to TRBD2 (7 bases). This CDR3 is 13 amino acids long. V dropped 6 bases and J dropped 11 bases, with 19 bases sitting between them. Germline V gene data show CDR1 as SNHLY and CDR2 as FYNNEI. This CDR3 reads CASSEGGRQAQYF. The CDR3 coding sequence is TGTGCCAGCAGCGAGGGGGGGAGACAGGCTCAGTACTTC.

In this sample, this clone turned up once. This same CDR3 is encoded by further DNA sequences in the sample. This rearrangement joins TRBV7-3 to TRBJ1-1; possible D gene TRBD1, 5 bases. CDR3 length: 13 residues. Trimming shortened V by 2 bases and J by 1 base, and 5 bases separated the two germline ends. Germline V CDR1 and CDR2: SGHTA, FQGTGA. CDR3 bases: TGTGCCAGCAGCTTAGGGGCGAACACTGAAGCTTTCTTT. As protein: CASSLGANTEAFF.

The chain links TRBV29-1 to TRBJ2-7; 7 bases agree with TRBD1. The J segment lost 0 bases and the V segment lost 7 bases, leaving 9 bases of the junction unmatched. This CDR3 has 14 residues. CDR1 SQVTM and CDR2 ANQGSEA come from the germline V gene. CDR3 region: CSATGTASSYEQYF. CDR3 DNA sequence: TGCAGCGCAACAGGGACAGCCAGCTCCTACGAGCAGTACTTC.

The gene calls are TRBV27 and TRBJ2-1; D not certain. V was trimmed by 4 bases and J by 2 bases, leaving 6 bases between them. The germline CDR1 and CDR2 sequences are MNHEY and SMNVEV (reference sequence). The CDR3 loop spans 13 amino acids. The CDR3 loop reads CASSSSPYNEQFF. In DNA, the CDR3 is TGTGCCAGCAGTTCCTCTCCCTACAATGAGCAGTTCTTC.

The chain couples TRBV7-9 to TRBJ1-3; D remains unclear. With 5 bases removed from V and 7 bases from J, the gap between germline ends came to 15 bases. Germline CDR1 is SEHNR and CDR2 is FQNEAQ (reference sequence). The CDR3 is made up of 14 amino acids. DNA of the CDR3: TGTGCCAGCAGCCTGGGGAGGGTGACGAACACCATATATTTT. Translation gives CASSLGRVTNTIYF.

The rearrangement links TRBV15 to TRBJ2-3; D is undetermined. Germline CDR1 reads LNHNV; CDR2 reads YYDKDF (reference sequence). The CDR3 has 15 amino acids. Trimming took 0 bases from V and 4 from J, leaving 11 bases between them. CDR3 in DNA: TGTGCCACCAGCAGAGATTTTGAGTATCCAGATACGCAGTATTTT. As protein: CATSRDFEYPDTQYF.

The CDR3 loop reads CASSYSSGGVGGELFF. CDR3 nucleotide sequence: TGTGCCAGCAGTTACAGTAGCGGGGGAGTCGGCGGGGAGCTGTTTTTT. The chain has TRBV6-5 and TRBJ2-2; 9 positions match TRBD2. V shed 2 bases, J shed 7 bases, and the junction held 8 bases outside the gene matches. The CDR3 runs to 16 residues. Germline CDR1 reads MNHEY; CDR2 reads SVGAGI.

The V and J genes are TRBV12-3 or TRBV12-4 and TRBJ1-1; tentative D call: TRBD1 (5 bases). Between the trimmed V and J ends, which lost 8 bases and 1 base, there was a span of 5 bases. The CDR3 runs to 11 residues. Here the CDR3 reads CASGANTEAFF. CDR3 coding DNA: TGTGCCAGCGGGGCGAACACTGAAGCTTTCTTT.

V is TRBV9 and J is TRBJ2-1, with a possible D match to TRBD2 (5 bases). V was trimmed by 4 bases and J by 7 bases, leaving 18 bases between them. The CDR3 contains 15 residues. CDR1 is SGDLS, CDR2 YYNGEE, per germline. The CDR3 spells CASSFGGLPANEQFF. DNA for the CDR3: TGTGCCAGCAGCTTTGGCGGGCTACCCGCGAATGAGCAGTTCTTC. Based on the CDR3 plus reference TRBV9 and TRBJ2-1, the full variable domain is DSGVTQTPKHLITATGQRVTLRCSPRSGDLSVYWYQQSLDQGLQFLIQYYNGEERAKGNILERFSAQQFPDLHSELNLSSLELGDSALYFCASSFGGLPANEQFFGPGTRLTVL.

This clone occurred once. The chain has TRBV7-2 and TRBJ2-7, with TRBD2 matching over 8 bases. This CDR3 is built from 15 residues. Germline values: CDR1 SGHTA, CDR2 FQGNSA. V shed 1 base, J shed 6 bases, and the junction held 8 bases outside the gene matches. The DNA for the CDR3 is TGTGCCAGCAGCTTAGAATCGGGGGGGCGCTCCGAGCAGTACTTC. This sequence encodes CASSLESGGRSEQYF.

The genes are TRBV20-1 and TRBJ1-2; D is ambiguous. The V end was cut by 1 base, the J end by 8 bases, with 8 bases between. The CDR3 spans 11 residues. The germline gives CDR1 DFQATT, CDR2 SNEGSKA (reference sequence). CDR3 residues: CSARVLGGYTF. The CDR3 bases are TGCAGTGCTAGAGTCCTAGGAGGCTACACCTTC.

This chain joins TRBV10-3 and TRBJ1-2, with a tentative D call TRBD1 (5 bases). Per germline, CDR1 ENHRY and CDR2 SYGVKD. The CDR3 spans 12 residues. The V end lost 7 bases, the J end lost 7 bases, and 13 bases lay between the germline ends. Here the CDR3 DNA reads TGTGCCATCACCGCGGCAGGGTTTGGCTACACCTTC. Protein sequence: CAITAAGFGYTF.

The CDR3 coding sequence is TGTGCCAGCAGCTTGGGGGCGGGGAGGAACACTGAAGCTTTCTTT. Translation: CASSLGAGRNTEAFF. The chain recombines TRBV5-5 with TRBJ1-1; unclear D gene. Germline loops: CDR1 SGHKS, CDR2 YYEKEE (reference sequence). V dropped 0 bases and J dropped 1 base, with 10 bases sitting between them. The CDR3 extends over 15 amino acids.

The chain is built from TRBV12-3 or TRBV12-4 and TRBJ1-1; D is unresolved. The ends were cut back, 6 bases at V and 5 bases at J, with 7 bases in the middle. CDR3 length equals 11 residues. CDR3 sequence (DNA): TGTGCCAGCAGAGGGAGAACTGAAGCTTTCTTT. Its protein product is CASRGRTEAFF.

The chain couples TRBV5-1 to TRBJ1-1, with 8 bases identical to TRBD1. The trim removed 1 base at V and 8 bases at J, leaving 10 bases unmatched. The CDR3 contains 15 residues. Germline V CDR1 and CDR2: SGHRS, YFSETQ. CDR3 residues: CASSLFSGGGPEAFF. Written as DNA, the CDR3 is TGCGCCAGCAGCTTGTTTTCAGGGGGCGGGCCGGAAGCTTTCTTT.

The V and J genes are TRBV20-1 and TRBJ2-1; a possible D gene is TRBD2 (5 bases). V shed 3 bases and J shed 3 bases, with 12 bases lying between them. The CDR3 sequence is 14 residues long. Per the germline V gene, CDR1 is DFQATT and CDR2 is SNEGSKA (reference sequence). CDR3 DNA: TGCAGTGCTAGTCGGCCGACTAACTACAATGAGCAGTTCTTC. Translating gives CSASRPTNYNEQFF.

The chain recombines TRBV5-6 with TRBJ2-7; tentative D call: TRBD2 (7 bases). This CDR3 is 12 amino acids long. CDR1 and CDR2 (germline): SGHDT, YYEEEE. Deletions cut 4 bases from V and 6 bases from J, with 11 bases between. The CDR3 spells CASSPGGREQYF. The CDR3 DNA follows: TGTGCCAGCAGCCCCGGGGGGCGCGAGCAGTACTTC.